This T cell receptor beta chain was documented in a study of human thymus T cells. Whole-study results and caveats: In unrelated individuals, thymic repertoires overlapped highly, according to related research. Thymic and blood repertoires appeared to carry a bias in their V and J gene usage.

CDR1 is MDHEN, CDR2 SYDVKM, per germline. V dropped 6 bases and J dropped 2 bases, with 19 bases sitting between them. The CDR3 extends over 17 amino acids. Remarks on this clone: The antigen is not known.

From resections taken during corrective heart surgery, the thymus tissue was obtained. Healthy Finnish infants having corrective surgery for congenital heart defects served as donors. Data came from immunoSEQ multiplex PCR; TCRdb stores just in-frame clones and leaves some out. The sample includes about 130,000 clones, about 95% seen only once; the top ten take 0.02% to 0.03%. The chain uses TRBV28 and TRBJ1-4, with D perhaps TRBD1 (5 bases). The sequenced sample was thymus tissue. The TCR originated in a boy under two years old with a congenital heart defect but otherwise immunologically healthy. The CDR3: CASSHIRDLGTNEKLFF. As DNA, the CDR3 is TGTGCCAGCAGCCACATAAGGGACCTGGGTACTAATGAAAAACTGTTTTTT.